The sequence of this TCR beta chain was determined in a study of blood T cell repertoires in COVID-19. This clone was seen a handful of times. The germline V gene has CDR1 LGHDT and CDR2 YNNKEL (reference sequence). CDR3 length: 14 amino acids. V lost 6 bases to trimming and J lost 8 bases; unmatched junction nucleotides: 9. The table came from immunoSEQ multiplex PCR; TCRdb's copy has only in-frame clones and leaves some out. The sample lists about 160,000 clones, approximately 80% seen once, with about 3.4% in the top ten. Sequencing was done on a sample of PBMCs or T cells enriched from blood (not recorded which). This TCR derives from a woman between 55 and 75 years old who had recovered from COVID-19. The chain combines TRBV3-1 (or the pseudogene TRBV3-2) with TRBJ2-1; 8 positions match TRBD1. CDR3 sequence (DNA): TGTGCCAGCAGTCCCTCGACAGGGGTCCATGAGCAGTTCTTC. This encodes CASSPSTGVHEQFF.